These T cell receptor beta chains were read from a single sample in a study of identical twins. A single record per CDR3 protein comes from TCRdb applying MiXCR to the 5' RACE reads. The sample contains approximately 530,000 distinct CDR3 sequences, 20% to 25% of which appear only once. The same data also contributed to another study, on yellow fever vaccine responses in identical twins.

The sample consisted of CD4+ T cells sorted from blood. The receptors were sampled from a woman younger than 30 in good health. Each CDR3 is given with its conserved first and last residue. A D gene is named only where the DNA matches it firmly. A clone size is listed for some rows: how often the clone was seen (once, few, many), or a class if it is expanded.

d_gene,v_gene,len,j_gene,abundance,CDR3aa,CDR3nt
TRBD1,TRBV4-1,16,TRBJ2-1,few,CASSQGRDRDYNEQFF,TGCGCCAGCAGCCAAGGGAGGGACAGGGATTACAATGAGCAGTTCTTC
-,TRBV5-6,12,TRBJ1-2,few,CASSIYPDGYTF,TGTGCCAGCAGCATTTACCCGGATGGCTACACCTTC
-,TRBV7-3,20,TRBJ2-3,few,CASSLKGQDTLIVPTDTQYF,TGTGCCAGCAGCTTAAAGGGCCAGGATACCCTCATAGTCCCCACAGATACGCAGTATTTT
-,TRBV24-1,15,TRBJ2-4,few,CATSDTGRAKNIQYF,TGTGCCACCAGTGATACAGGGAGGGCCAAAAACATTCAGTACTTC
TRBD1,TRBV12-3/TRBV12-4,15,TRBJ2-7,-,CASRQPGTGGSEQYF,TGTGCCAGCAGACAACCCGGGACAGGGGGAAGCGAGCAGTACTTC
TRBD2,TRBV5-1,22,TRBJ2-1,-,CASSYEGTRLGGGVVSYNEQFF,TGCGCCAGCAGCTATGAGGGCACCCGACTAGGCGGGGGAGTCGTCTCCTACAATGAGCAGTTCTTC
-,TRBV5-1,16,TRBJ2-1,-,CASSLVGSGDYNEQFF,TGCGCCAGCAGCTTGGTCGGTAGCGGCGATTACAATGAGCAGTTCTTC
TRBD1,TRBV24-1,16,TRBJ2-1,few,CATSEAPGQGDNEQFF,TGTGCCACCAGTGAAGCTCCGGGACAGGGAGACAATGAGCAGTTCTTC
-,TRBV5-1,14,TRBJ2-1,-,CASSLGGVSNEQFF,TGCGCCAGCAGCTTGGGCGGGGTTAGCAATGAGCAGTTCTTC
-,TRBV20-1,13,TRBJ2-6,few,CSAVRAGANVLTF,TGCAGTGCTGTTAGGGCTGGGGCCAACGTCCTGACTTTC
-,TRBV3-1,12,TRBJ1-6,-,CASSQEYSPLHF,TGTGCCAGCAGCCAAGAATATTCACCCCTCCACTTT
TRBD1,TRBV4-2,16,TRBJ2-3,few,CASSQATGWSTDTQYF,TGTGCCAGCAGCCAAGCGACAGGGTGGAGCACAGATACGCAGTATTTT
TRBD2,TRBV29-1,15,TRBJ2-1,few,CSEIKREVLFDEQFF,TGCAGCGAGATTAAGCGGGAGGTGCTTTTCGATGAGCAGTTCTTC
-,TRBV20-1,14,TRBJ1-2,-,CSARGDTRGNGYTF,TGCAGTGCTAGAGGCGACACCCGGGGGAATGGCTACACCTTC
-,TRBV5-1,17,TRBJ2-1,many,CASSLDGQSDLGNEQFF,TGCGCCAGCAGCTTGGATGGGCAGAGCGACCTGGGCAATGAGCAGTTCTTC
TRBD1,TRBV29-1,14,TRBJ1-1,-,CSAGQGMLGTEAFF,TGCAGCGCAGGACAGGGGATGCTTGGCACTGAAGCTTTCTTT
-,TRBV19,15,TRBJ1-1,-,CASSMLGAPNTEAFF,TGTGCCAGTAGTATGTTGGGGGCGCCGAACACTGAAGCTTTCTTT
TRBD2,TRBV28,18,TRBJ2-1,-,CASSPTGTSGWRYNEQFF,TGTGCCAGCAGTCCAACCGGGACTAGCGGGTGGAGATACAATGAGCAGTTCTTC